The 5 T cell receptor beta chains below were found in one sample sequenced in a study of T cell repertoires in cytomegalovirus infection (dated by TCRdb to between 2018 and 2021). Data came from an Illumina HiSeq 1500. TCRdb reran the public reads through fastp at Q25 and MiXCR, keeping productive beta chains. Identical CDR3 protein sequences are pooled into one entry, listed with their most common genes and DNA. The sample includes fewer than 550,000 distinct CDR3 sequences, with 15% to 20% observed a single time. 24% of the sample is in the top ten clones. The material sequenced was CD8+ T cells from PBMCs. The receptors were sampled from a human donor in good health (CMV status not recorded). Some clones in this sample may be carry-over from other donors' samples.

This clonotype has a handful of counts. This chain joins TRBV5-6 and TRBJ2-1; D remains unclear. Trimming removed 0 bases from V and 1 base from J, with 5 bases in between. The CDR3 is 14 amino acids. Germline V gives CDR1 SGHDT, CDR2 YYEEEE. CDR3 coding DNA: TGTGCCAGCAGCTTGGAACCGTCCTACAATGAGCAGTTCTTC. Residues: CASSLEPSYNEQFF. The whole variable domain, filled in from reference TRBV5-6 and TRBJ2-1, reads DAGVTQSPTHLIKTRGQQVTLRCSPKSGHDTVSWYQQALGQGPQFIFQYYEEEERQRGNFPDRFSGHQFPNYSSELNVNALLLGDSALYLCASSLEPSYNEQFFGPGTRLTVL.

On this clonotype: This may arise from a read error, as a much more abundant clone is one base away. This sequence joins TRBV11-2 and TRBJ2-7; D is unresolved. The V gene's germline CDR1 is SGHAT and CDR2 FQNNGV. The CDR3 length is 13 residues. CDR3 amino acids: CASSLRTSHEQHF. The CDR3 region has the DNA TGTGCCAGCAGCCTAAGGACCTCCCACGAGCAGCACTTC. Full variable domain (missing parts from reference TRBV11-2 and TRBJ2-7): EAGVAQSPRYKIIEKRQSVAFWCNPISGHATLYWYQQILGQGPKLLIQFQNNGVVDDSQLPKDRFSAERLKGVDSTLKIQPAKLEDSAVYLCASSLRTSHEQHFGPGTRLTVT.

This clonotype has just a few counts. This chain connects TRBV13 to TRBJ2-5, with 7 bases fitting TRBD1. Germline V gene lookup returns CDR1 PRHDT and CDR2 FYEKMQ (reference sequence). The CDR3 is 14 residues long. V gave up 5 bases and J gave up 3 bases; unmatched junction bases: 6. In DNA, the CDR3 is TGTGCCAGCAGCAGCAAAGGACAGGAAGAGACCCAGTACTTC. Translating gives CASSSKGQEETQYF. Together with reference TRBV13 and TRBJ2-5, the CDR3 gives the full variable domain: AAGVIQSPRHLIKEKRETATLKCYPIPRHDTVYWYQQGPGQDPQFLISFYEKMQSDKGSIPDRFSAQQFSDYHSELNMSSLELGDSALYFCASSSKGQEETQYFGPGTRLLVL.

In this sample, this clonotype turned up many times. The CDR3, as DNA: TGTGCCAGCAGTTACTCCCTACGACAGGGCGGGTGGAGCAATCAGCCCCAGCATTTT. Its translation is CASSYSLRQGGWSNQPQHF. J is TRBJ1-5 and V is TRBV6-6, with 7 bases lining up with TRBD1. V was clipped by 0 bases and J by 1 base; unmatched bases: 12. This CDR3 spans 19 amino acids. CDR1 and CDR2 from the germline V gene are MNHNY and SVGAGI (reference sequence).

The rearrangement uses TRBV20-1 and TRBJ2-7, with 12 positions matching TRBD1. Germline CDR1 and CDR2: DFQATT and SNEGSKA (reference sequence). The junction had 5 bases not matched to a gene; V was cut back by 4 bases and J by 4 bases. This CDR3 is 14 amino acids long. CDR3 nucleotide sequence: TGCAGTGCTAAGGAGGGACAGGGGGCTTACGAGCAGTACTTC. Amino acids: CSAKEGQGAYEQYF.